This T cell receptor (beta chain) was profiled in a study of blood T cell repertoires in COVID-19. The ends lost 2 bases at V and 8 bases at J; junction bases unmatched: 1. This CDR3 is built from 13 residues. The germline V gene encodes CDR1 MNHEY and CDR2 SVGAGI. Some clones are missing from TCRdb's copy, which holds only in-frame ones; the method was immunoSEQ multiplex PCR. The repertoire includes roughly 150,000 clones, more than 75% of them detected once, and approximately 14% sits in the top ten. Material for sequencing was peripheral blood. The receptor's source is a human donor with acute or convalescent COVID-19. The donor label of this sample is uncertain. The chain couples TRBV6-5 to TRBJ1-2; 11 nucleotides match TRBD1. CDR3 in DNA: TGTGCCAGCAGTTACGGACAGGGGGCCGGCTACACCTTC. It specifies CASSYGQGAGYTF.